This T cell receptor (beta chain) was found in a study of T cells in localized non-small cell lung cancer (TCRdb year 2020). General notes on the study: T cell repertoires of approximately 250 early-stage NSCLC patients were analyzed, with tumors being compared against uninvolved tumor-adjacent lungs. All 240 or so NSCLC patients in the cohort were treatment-naive and had localized lung tumors that were resected. The mean age of the NSCLC patients was under 70 years, with 120 to 150 men and 100 to 110 women. Overall study outcomes, separate from this receptor: Longer overall survival was associated with higher blood T cell density, whereas shorter survival was associated with higher adjacent-lung clonality. Multi-region tumor sequencing was not performed, so intratumor heterogeneity could not be excluded. Of the top 100 tumor clones, a median of roughly 60 were detected in paired uninvolved adjacent lung; under 35 were also among that lung's top 100. Since the design was exploratory, TCR variables were selected using unadjusted p-values with no false-discovery rate correction. Uninvolved tumor-adjacent lung showed the highest T cell clonality, higher than tumor, which suggests more focused antigenic responses in the uninvolved tumor-adjacent lung.

As for this clone: The antigen it binds to is not known. Per-base quality was not reported, and no clone a single base away is much larger than it.

At diagnosis, tumor, uninvolved tumor-adjacent lung and peripheral blood were collected and then preserved as a mix of FFPE and fresh-frozen material. For TCR repertoire profiling, the blood samples were analyzed as peripheral blood mononuclear cells. From the cysteine through the phenylalanine, the CDR3 covers 14 amino acids. Of all the DNA, just the CDR3 is kept, 42 bases in frame from base 1. For CDR1 and CDR2, the germline V gene lists ENHRY and SYGVKD. The germline V end is reduced by 10 bases and the J end by 3 bases; junction bases left unmatched: 10. TCR beta CDR3 regions were sequenced from DNA using the immunoSEQ Assay. In the paper's pipeline: To compute T cell density, TCR beta template counts were normalized to usable DNA, which was estimated by amplifying housekeeping genes. The preseqR package was used to estimate richness by extrapolating to 400,000 templates for PBMC samples and to 120,000 templates for tissue samples. Clonality was defined as one minus Pielou's evenness. Tissue-enriched TCRs were identified through differential abundance testing performed on productive amino-acid clonotypes, with a minimum total count of 5 and an alpha of 0.1. The Jaccard Index and the Morisita Overlap Index were used to quantify repertoire overlap between compartments. GLIPH clustered TCR beta CDR3s with public tetramer-defined viral CDR3s; viral motifs required at least three viral sequences plus V-gene enrichment. This immuneACCESS table, as held by TCRdb, lists in-frame sequences with V and J called but not all clones. Of the missing ones, under half trace to an unresolved V gene in checked studies; the others have no known cause. That table supplies the V and J calls and clone size; D and trimming were determined from the DNA. In this sample the table shows roughly 14,000 clones, about four fifths of which occur a single time. Roughly 3.7% of the sample is held by the ten biggest clonotypes.

The material was peripheral blood, obtained before any cancer treatment. The TCR comes from a female donor over 55 with stage I squamous cell lung carcinoma. The chain links TRBV10-3 with TRBJ2-5, with 8 bases matching TRBD2. Here is the DNA: TGTGCCACCAATCAGCGGGGGATTGAAGAGACCCAGTACTTC. Its protein product is CATNQRGIEETQYF.